The 4 T cell receptor beta chains below all came from one sample that was sequenced in a study of blood T cell repertoires in COVID-19. Profiling relied on immunoSEQ multiplex PCR, and the TCRdb table lists in-frame clones only, not all of them. Counted here are 140,000 or so clones, approximately 88% occurring once; the ten biggest clones make up about 10%. The material sequenced was peripheral blood. The source is a man aged 55 to 69 with active or convalescent COVID-19.

J is TRBJ2-2 and V is TRBV18, with TRBD2 matching over 11 bases. V dropped 3 bases and J dropped 5; count of bases not matched to a gene: 5. CDR1 and CDR2 (germline): KGHSH, LQKENI. The length of the CDR3 is 16 residues. CDR3: CASSPLAGGPTGELFF. The DNA for the CDR3 is TGTGCCAGCTCACCTTTAGCGGGAGGGCCGACCGGGGAGCTGTTTTTT.

This chain joins TRBV14 and TRBJ2-3; 8 nucleotides line up with TRBD2. This CDR3 is 15 amino acids long. CDR1 and CDR2 (germline): SGHDN, FVKESK. Germline trimming cut 1 base from V and 2 bases from J; bases unmatched to any gene: 2. The CDR3 loop is CASSQVGGATDTQYF. The CDR3 bases are TGTGCCAGCAGCCAAGTCGGGGGGGCCACAGATACGCAGTATTTT. The full variable domain, in which reference TRBV14 and TRBJ2-3 provide the parts outside the CDR3, is EAGVTQFPSHSVIEKGQTVTLRCDPISGHDNLYWYRRVMGKEIKFLLHFVKESKQDESGMPNNRFLAERTGGTYSTLKVQPAELEDSGVYFCASSQVGGATDTQYFGPGTRLTVL.

This clone was observed a handful of times. The chain links TRBV29-1 to TRBJ2-1; no definite D call. This CDR3 is 14 amino acids long. Germline CDR1 and CDR2: SQVTM and ANQGSEA. Trimming took 4 bases from V and 6 from J, leaving 16 bases between them. Here the CDR3 DNA reads TGCAGCGTTGGGGTCAGCGTTGGGTTCAATGAGCAGTTCTTC. Protein sequence: CSVGVSVGFNEQFF.

V gene TRBV5-1 combines with J gene TRBJ2-1, with D tentatively TRBD2 (6 bases). Germline loops: CDR1 SGHRS, CDR2 YFSETQ. The CDR3 contains 15 residues. V lost 3 bases, J lost 8 bases, and 18 bases lay in between. The CDR3 protein is CASSSYARRGDEQFF. CDR3 DNA: TGCGCCAGCAGCTCCTACGCACGGCGCGGGGATGAGCAGTTCTTC.